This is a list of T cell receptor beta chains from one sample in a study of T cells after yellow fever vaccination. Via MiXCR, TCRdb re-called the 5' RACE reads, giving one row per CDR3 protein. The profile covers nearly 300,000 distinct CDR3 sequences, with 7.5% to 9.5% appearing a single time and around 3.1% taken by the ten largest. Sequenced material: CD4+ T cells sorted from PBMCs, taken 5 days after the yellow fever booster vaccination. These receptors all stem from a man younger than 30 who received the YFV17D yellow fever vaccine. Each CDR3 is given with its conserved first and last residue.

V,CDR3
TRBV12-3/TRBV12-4,CASNPQGADTQYF
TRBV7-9,CASSLSHGSYSTDTQYF
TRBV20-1,CSASPGEGYTF
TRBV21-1,CASSKDRDREETQYF
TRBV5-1,CASSLVPSGGNEQFF
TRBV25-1,CASSEGQGTDTQYF
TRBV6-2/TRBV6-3,CASSYEVSYEQYF
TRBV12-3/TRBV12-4,CASSSRQGDSPLHF
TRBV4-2,CASSQDDRPYNSPLHF
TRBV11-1,CASSPGQGVSTDTQYF
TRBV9,CASSEGNTEAFF
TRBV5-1,CASSRDSPYGYTF
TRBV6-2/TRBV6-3,CASSPRDNEQFF
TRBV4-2,CASSQDRQGAADTQYF
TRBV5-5,CASRTAGSSYNEQFF
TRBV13,CASSYRRGGLQETQYF
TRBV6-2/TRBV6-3,CASSYSIVEDSSFSGTQYF
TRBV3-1,CASSQVGAANYGYTF
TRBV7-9,CASSKNTEAFF
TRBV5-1,CASSLRGTEQFF
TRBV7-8,CASSSSIAGGTDTQYF
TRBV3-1,CASSQVSGDGAFF
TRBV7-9,CASSPHGLAKNIQYF
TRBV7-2,CASSSLGRSNSPLHF
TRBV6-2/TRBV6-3,CASSSPGLNQPQHF
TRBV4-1,CASSHDEETQYF
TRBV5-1,CASSPRDSNYEQYF
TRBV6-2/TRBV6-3,CASSYHSRGGTEAFF
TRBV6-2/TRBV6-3,CASSYGDFADTQYF
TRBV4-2,CASSQVASGGSYNEQFF
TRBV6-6,CASSSGGQGTNTGELFF
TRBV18,CASSPLGGLTEAFF
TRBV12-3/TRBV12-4,CASSWGLEGYTF
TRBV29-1,CSVGPSETQYF
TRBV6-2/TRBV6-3,CASSYSNQPRQYF
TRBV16,CASSQSVYQAKNIQYF
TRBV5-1,CASSQQGTAGETQYF
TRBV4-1,CASSQGPATLAFF
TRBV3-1,CASSQGGQGRYGYTF
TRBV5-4,CASSLAGRGRDTEAFF
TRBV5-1,CASSLGQGVVDEQFF
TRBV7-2,CASSLLVAGELFF
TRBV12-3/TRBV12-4,CASRGQGRGNTIYF
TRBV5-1,CASSSGLAGGDTQYF
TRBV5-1,CASSLGVGLAGINEQFF
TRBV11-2,CASSLLTGMAEAFF
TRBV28,CASSFQGGPEAFF
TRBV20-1,CSTSTSGGLSEQFF
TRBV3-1,CASSQDPTPLHF
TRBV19,CASRAPNQPQHF
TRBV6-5,CASSPRTGGYGELFF
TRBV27,CASSRVGGGNTIYF
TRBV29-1,CSAGGETQYF